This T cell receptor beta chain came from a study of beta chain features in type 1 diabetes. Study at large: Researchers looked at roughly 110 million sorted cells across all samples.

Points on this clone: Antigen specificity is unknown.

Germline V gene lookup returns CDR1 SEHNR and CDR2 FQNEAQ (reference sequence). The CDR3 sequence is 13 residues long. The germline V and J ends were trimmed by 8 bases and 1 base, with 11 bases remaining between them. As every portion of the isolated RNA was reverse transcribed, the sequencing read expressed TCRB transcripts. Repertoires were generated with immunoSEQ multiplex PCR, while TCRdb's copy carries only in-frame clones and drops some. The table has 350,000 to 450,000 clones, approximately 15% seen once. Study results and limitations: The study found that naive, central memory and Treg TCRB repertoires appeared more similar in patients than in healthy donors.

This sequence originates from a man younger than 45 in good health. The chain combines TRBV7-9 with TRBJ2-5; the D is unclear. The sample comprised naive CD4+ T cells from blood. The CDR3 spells CASQSWLQETQYF. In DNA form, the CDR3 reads TGTGCCAGCCAATCATGGCTCCAAGAGACCCAGTACTTC.